This TCR beta chain was identified in a study of molecular identifiers for immune sequencing clone quantification. MiXCR was run by TCRdb on the PCR reads, yielding one entry per CDR3 protein. This sample has some 650,000 distinct CDR3 sequences, with about 20% found just once. The germline gives CDR1 MGHRA, CDR2 YSYEKL. The CDR3 runs 16 residues. V was trimmed by 3 bases and J by 4 bases, leaving 16 bases between them. This clonotype came up a few times. This clonotype was obtained from a human donor in good health. Some libraries in this study had Jurkat cell RNA spiked in. Material: naive CD8+ T cells from blood, with Jurkat cell RNA spiked in. Subset defined: FACS-sorted CD8+CD4-CCR7+CD45RA+ naive T cells. The chain uses TRBV4-1 and TRBJ2-1, with a tentative D call TRBD2 (7 bases). The CDR3 here is CASSQVARGPYNEQFF. The CDR3 nucleotides are TGCGCCAGCAGCCAGGTTGCGCGGGGGCCTTACAATGAGCAGTTCTTC.